Sequencing of this T cell receptor beta chain was carried out in a study of shared clonotypes between healthy human individuals. Produced via immunoSEQ multiplex PCR; TCRdb's table is partial and in-frame only. The table has about 560,000 clones, roughly four fifths seen once. The specimen sequenced was PBMCs. The sequence derives from a woman between 35 and 50 years old in good health. Some clones in this sample may be carry-over from other donors' samples.

The CDR3 nucleotides read TGCGCCAGCAGCCAAGGGCGGGGAAACAACAATGAGCAGTTCTTC. It is translated as CASSQGRGNNNEQFF. This rearrangement joins TRBV4-1 to TRBJ2-1, with D maybe TRBD2 (6 bases). CDR1 and CDR2 from the germline V gene are MGHRA and YSYEKL. The CDR3 totals 15 residues. Trimming left V 1 base short and J 5 bases short, with 12 bases between.